The sequence of this T cell receptor (beta chain) was determined in a study of long-term antiretroviral therapy in people with HIV. Germline-derived CDR1 and CDR2 are LNHDA and SQIVND (reference sequence). With 6 bases removed from V and 5 bases from J, the gap between germline ends came to 8 bases. The CDR3 spans 12 residues. This clone was seen a single time. What it binds is unknown. With survey level as its setting, the immunoSEQ assay was v3.0. In sequencing, roughly 35,000-55,000 T-cell genomes per sample were targeted. Sequenced by immunoSEQ multiplex PCR; TCRdb stores in-frame clones only, minus some. Among 20,000 to 25,000 clones listed, around 86% were seen once. Findings and limits, study-wide: Post-ART, diversity grew, though it stayed under transplant donor control levels. Blood dating 2004 to 2017 may reflect older ART regimens.

Samples held 1-10 million cryopreserved PBMC, and DNA extraction followed. V is TRBV19 and J is TRBJ1-5; D possibly corresponds to TRBD1 (6 bases). The sequence came from a man between 18 and 29 years old with HIV. The sequences come from unsorted PBMCs, collected 0.2 years before starting antiretroviral therapy. The CDR3 reads CASSRGHQPQHF. The DNA for the CDR3 is TGTGCCAGTAGCCGGGGGCATCAGCCCCAGCATTTT. The full variable domain, with the rest looked up from reference TRBV19 and TRBJ1-5, is DGGITQSPKYLFRKEGQNVTLSCEQNLNHDAMYWYRQDPGQGLRLIYYSQIVNDFQKGDIAEGYSVSREKKESFPLTVTSAQKNPTAFYLCASSRGHQPQHFGDGTRLSIL.